This T cell receptor (beta chain) appears in the sequencing data of a study of OX40 agonist ivuxolimab in advanced cancers. In the study overall: Each patient was given ivuxolimab into a vein every 2 weeks, at 0.01 to 10 mg/kg. The dose-escalation cohort was around 83% male, with a mean age of approximately 62 years, ranging roughly 23 to 79.

Sequenced by immunoSEQ multiplex PCR; TCRdb stores in-frame clones only, minus some. This repertoire shows about 48,000 clones, about nine tenths found once; its top ten account for 5.5% to 8.5%. A note on this clone: Its antigen remains unknown.

Study outcomes and limitations: Researchers did not determine the expanded peripheral T cells' antigen specificity.

The material sequenced was CD4+ or CD8+ T cells sorted from blood, taken in a trial of the OX40 agonist ivuxolimab. This receptor was taken from an adult with an advanced solid tumor such as melanoma, head and neck, liver or kidney cancer.

The CDR3 sequence is CASSLGKGGDVSYEQYF. The CDR3 DNA reads TGTGCCAGCAGCTTAGGGAAAGGGGGGGACGTCTCCTACGAGCAGTACTTC. The V gene is TRBV11-2, the J gene TRBJ2-7; TRBD2 might be the D (7 bases). V was pared by 1 base and J by 0 bases, with 16 bases between. Looked up from germline, CDR1 is SGHAT and CDR2 is FQNNGV. This CDR3 has 17 amino acids.